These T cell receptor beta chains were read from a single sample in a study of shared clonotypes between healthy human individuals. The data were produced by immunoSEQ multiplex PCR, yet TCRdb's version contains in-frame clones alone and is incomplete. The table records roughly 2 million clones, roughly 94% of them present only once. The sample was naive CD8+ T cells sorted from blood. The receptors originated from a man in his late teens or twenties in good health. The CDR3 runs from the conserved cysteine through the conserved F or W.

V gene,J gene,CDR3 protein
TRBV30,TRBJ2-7,CAWSATGIGEQYF
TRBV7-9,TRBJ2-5,CASSLHGDQETQYF
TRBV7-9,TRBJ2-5,CASSLVIVGAETQYF
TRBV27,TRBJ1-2,CASSPQTSGAPGYGYTF
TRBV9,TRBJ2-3,CASSVDGTSGIQDTQYF
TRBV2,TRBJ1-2,CASSWTDYGYTF
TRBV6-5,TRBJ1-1,CASSYGPRVPTEAFF
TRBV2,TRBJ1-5,CASSESGVIDQPQHF
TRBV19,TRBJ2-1,CASSMTGADEQFF
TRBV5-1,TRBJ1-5,CASSLVGGGPQHF
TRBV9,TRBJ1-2,CASSVATMGTGYGYTF
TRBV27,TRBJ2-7,CASSSSGGPNEQYF
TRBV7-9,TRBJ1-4,CASSLRQGGDNEKLFF
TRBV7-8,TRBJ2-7,CASSLALSGWVSYEQYF
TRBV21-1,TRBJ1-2,CASSKDRAWGYTF
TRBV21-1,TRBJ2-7,CASSKVWLAQQYF
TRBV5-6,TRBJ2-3,CASSLASGSFDTQYF
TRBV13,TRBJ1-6,CASSLGLGQGENSPLHF
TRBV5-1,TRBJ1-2,CASSSGQSRRGYTF
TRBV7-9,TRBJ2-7,CASSLGWTGGSYEQYF
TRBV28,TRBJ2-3,CASSRTGGTDTQYF
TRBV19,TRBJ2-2,CASKWQGNTGELFF
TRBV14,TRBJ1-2,CASSQESQSVTSANYGYTF
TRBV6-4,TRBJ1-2,CASSEWAGDGYTF
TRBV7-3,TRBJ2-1,CASSLGVGRDNNEQFF
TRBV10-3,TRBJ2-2,CAISESTGAYNTGELFF
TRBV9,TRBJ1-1,CASSPRAGGWNTEAFF
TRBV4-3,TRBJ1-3,CASSQDASSGNTIYF
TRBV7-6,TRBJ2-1,CASSLGTNEQFF
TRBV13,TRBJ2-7,CASSPLGTSGSGAYEQYF
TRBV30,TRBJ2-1,CAWAYNEQFF
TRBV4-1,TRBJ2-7,CASSLHPSGGIYEQYF
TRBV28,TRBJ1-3,CASSFATVTGNTIYF
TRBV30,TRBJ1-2,CAWSARSLGEVYGYTF
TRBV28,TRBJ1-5,CASQGNQPQHF
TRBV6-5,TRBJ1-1,CASSPGQGNTEAFF
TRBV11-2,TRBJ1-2,CASSLGGSNYGYTF